Presented here are 21 T cell receptor beta chains from one specimen sequenced in a study of blood T cell repertoires in COVID-19. Profiling relied on immunoSEQ multiplex PCR, and the TCRdb table lists in-frame clones only, not all of them. In the table there are 25,000 to 35,000 clones, around 89% of which are singletons. The sample taken for sequencing was peripheral blood. Source of these receptors: a human donor in a cohort sampled during active COVID-19.

The chain couples TRBV28 to TRBJ2-7, with D possibly being TRBD2 (6 bases). Germline assignment: CDR1 MDHEN and CDR2 SYDVKM. The CDR3 consists of 16 residues. V lost 4 bases, J lost 5 bases, and 21 bases lay in between. The CDR3 bases are TGTGCCAGCAGTTCCATTTCGAAGGGAGGACAAGACGAGCAGTACTTC. It is translated as CASSSISKGGQDEQYF.

The chain uses TRBV5-1 and TRBJ1-6; weak D call: TRBD1 (5 bases). V was shortened by 4 bases and J by 3 bases, with 11 bases between the two germline ends. The germline V gene encodes CDR1 SGHRS and CDR2 YFSETQ. The CDR3 spans 15 residues. The CDR3 region has the DNA TGCGCCAGCAGCCTGGCAGGGAACTATAATTCACCCCTCCACTTT. Protein: CASSLAGNYNSPLHF. The variable domain in full, with the rest retrieved from reference TRBV5-1 and TRBJ1-6, is KAGVTQTPRYLIKTRGQQVTLSCSPISGHRSVSWYQQTPGQGLQFLFEYFSETQRNKGNFPGRFSGRQFSNSRSEMNVSTLELGDSALYLCASSLAGNYNSPLHFGNGTRLTVT.

This clone was seen a single time. This chain links TRBV7-9 with TRBJ1-4; tentative D call: TRBD1 (5 bases). V gave up 5 bases and J gave up 4 bases, with 20 bases separating them. The germline gives CDR1 SEHNR, CDR2 FQNEAQ (reference sequence). This CDR3 region has 17 residues. The CDR3 here is CASSPSRGGIGNEKLFF. CDR3 bases: TGTGCCAGCAGCCCCAGCCGGGGGGGAATTGGTAATGAAAAACTGTTTTTT.

The chain uses TRBV7-2 and TRBJ2-2, with D perhaps TRBD1 (5 bases). CDR3 length: 17 amino acids. Trimming took 0 bases from V and 4 from J, leaving 15 bases between them. Looked up from germline, CDR1 is SGHTA and CDR2 is FQGNSA. The CDR3 spells CASSLAQGIIFTGELFF. CDR3 sequence (DNA): TGTGCCAGCAGCTTAGCCCAGGGTATAATCTTCACCGGGGAGCTGTTTTTT. Full variable domain (missing parts from reference TRBV7-2 and TRBJ2-2): GAGVSQSPSNKVTEKGKDVELRCDPISGHTALYWYRQSLGQGLEFLIYFQGNSAPDKSGLPSDRFSAERTGGSVSTLTIQRTQQEDSAVYLCASSLAQGIIFTGELFFGEGSRLTVL.

This sequence joins TRBV6-5 and TRBJ1-1; TRBD1 matches at 7 bases. Germline V gene data show CDR1 as MNHEY and CDR2 as SVGAGI. With V trimmed by 6 bases and J by 5 bases, 9 bases remained unmatched. The CDR3 length is 14 residues. For the CDR3, the DNA is TGTGCCAGCAGCACCCGGGACAGTAGGACTGAAGCTTTCTTT. Translated, it gives CASSTRDSRTEAFF.

The J gene is TRBJ1-1, the V gene TRBV18; tentative D call: TRBD1 (5 bases). Trimming took 8 bases from V and 7 from J, leaving 14 bases between them. The CDR3 is 12 amino acids. The germline CDR1 and CDR2 sequences are KGHSH and LQKENI. As DNA, the CDR3 is TGTGCCAGCCAAAGGGGAAGCGATGAAGCTTTCTTT. It translates to CASQRGSDEAFF. Combining the CDR3 with reference TRBV18 and TRBJ1-1 gives the whole variable domain NAGVMQNPRHLVRRRGQEARLRCSPMKGHSHVYWYRQLPEEGLKFMVYLQKENIIDESGMPKERFSAEFPKEGPSILRIQQVVRGDSAAYFCASQRGSDEAFFGQGTRLTVV.

This rearrangement joins TRBV6-5 to TRBJ1-4, with D tentatively TRBD1 (6 bases). This CDR3 is 14 amino acids long. V gave up 7 bases and J gave up 5 bases, with 14 bases separating them. CDR1 and CDR2 from the germline V gene are MNHEY and SVGAGI. The CDR3 reads CASTSGTRNEKLFF. The CDR3, as DNA: TGTGCCAGCACCTCCGGGACACGGAATGAAAAACTGTTTTTT.

The V and J genes are TRBV4-3 and TRBJ2-2; D call uncertain. The CDR3 contains 15 residues. Trimming removed 0 bases at V and 6 bases at J, with 11 bases between. CDR1 and CDR2 from the germline V gene are LGHNA and YSLEER. CDR3 protein: CASSQDLNRAGELFF. CDR3 sequence (DNA): TGCGCCAGCAGCCAAGATCTCAACCGGGCCGGGGAGCTGTTTTTT.

V gene TRBV2 combines with J gene TRBJ1-4, with 9 bases that match TRBD1. CDR3 length: 13 amino acids. Germline V gene sequence: CDR1 SNHLY, CDR2 FYNNEI. Losses at the gene ends were 4 bases for V and 7 bases for J; bases not matched to a gene: 1. The chain's CDR3 is CASSGTGAEKLFF. CDR3 bases: TGTGCCAGCAGTGGGACAGGGGCTGAAAAACTGTTTTTT.

The chain recombines TRBV2 with TRBJ2-2, with TRBD2 matching over 10 bases. Germline loops: CDR1 SNHLY, CDR2 FYNNEI. CDR3 length: 13 residues. With 8 bases clipped from V and 6 bases from J, the junction kept 3 bases outside the gene matches. CDR3 sequence (DNA): TGTGCCAGCGGAGCGGGGGGGCCCGGGGAGCTGTTTTTT. It codes for CASGAGGPGELFF.

V gene TRBV9 combines with J gene TRBJ2-2; TRBD2 matches 7 bases. The CDR3 extends over 15 amino acids. V dropped 1 base and J dropped 1; count of bases not matched to a gene: 1. Germline CDR1 SGDLS, CDR2 YYNGEE. CDR3 region: CASSVLAVNTGELFF. CDR3 coding DNA: TGTGCCAGCAGCGTACTAGCGGTGAACACCGGGGAGCTGTTTTTT.

The rearrangement uses TRBV5-5 and TRBJ1-2; 7 bases agree with TRBD1. This CDR3 spans 14 amino acids. From germline, CDR1 is SGHKS and CDR2 YYEKEE (reference sequence). V shed 2 bases and J 5 bases; nucleotides not matched to a gene: 6. This CDR3 reads CASSLRTGTYGYTF. CDR3 sequence (DNA): TGTGCCAGCAGCTTACGGACAGGTACATATGGCTACACCTTC.

This clone was seen once. The chain combines TRBV21-1 with TRBJ1-2; the D segment call TRBD1 is taken from the table without a DNA check. TRBV21-1 is a pseudogene. This CDR3 has 15 residues. The chain's CDR3 is CASSNRDRIPYGYTF. The CDR3 DNA follows: TGTGCCAGCAGCAATAGAGACAGAATCCCATATGGCTACACCTTC.

This clone was seen once. Because the CDR3's place on the DNA is in doubt, the DNA is left out and the CDR3 is given as listed by TCRdb. This CDR3 is CASSFGSGSNQPQHF. The chain has TRBV7-2 and TRBJ1-5. Germline lookup yields CDR1 SGHTA and CDR2 FQGNSA. The CDR3 sequence runs 15 residues, both termini included.

The chain has TRBV3-1 (or the pseudogene TRBV3-2) and TRBJ2-1; TRBD2 might be the D (7 bases). CDR1 LGHDT and CDR2 YNNKEL come from the germline V gene (reference sequence). The V end lost 4 bases, the J end lost 10 bases, and 23 bases lay between the germline ends. The CDR3 runs to 16 residues. The CDR3 nucleotides read TGTGCCAGCAGCCCCTCTTTGGCGGGGGCTAACAGAGAGCAGTTCTTC. Its protein is CASSPSLAGANREQFF.

The chain recombines TRBV2 with TRBJ2-7; a weak D match, TRBD2 (5 bases). This CDR3 is 15 amino acids long. Germline V gene data show CDR1 as SNHLY and CDR2 as FYNNEI. The V and J ends lost 4 bases and 7 bases respectively, with 20 bases between them. The CDR3 sequence is CASSGSGKLPWEQYF. For the CDR3, the DNA is TGTGCCAGCAGTGGGTCCGGGAAACTTCCCTGGGAGCAGTACTTC. The full variable domain, its missing parts supplied by reference TRBV2 and TRBJ2-7, is EPEVTQTPSHQVTQMGQEVILRCVPISNHLYFYWYRQILGQKVEFLVSFYNNEISEKSEIFDDQFSVERPDGSNFTLKIRSTKLEDSAMYFCASSGSGKLPWEQYFGPGTRLTVT.

A single count supports this clone. The chain uses TRBV7-8 and TRBJ2-1; 9 bases agree with TRBD1. J lost 6 bases, V lost 0 bases, and 6 bases had no gene match. The CDR3 is 16 residues long. CDR1 is SGHVS, CDR2 FQNEAQ, per germline. The CDR3 here is CASSLARGQGLNEQFF. The CDR3 bases are TGTGCCAGCAGCTTAGCCCGTGGACAGGGGCTCAATGAGCAGTTCTTC.

CDR3 coding DNA: TGTGCCACCAGTGGCGCAGGGGGATGGGGCACAGATACGCAGTATTTT. Translating it yields CATSGAGGWGTDTQYF. The gene calls are TRBV24-1 and TRBJ2-3, with TRBD1 matching over 7 bases. With 5 bases clipped from V and 1 base from J, the junction kept 8 bases outside the gene matches. Per the germline V gene, CDR1 is KGHDR and CDR2 is SFDVKD. The CDR3 covers 16 residues.

This clone was found a few times. The chain has TRBV3-1 (or the pseudogene TRBV3-2) and TRBJ1-1; D uncertain. Per the germline V gene, CDR1 is LGHDT and CDR2 is YNNKEL (reference sequence). With 1 base removed from V and 10 bases from J, the gap between germline ends came to 13 bases. The CDR3 spans 13 residues. The CDR3 nucleotides read TGTGCCAGCAGCCAAGTTTCGGGTGTTGGAGCTTTCTTT. Encoded protein: CASSQVSGVGAFF.

The rearrangement uses TRBV3-1 (or the pseudogene TRBV3-2) and TRBJ2-5; no definite D call. CDR3 size: 14 residues. V was trimmed by 4 bases and J by 1 base, leaving 10 bases between them. Germline V gene lookup returns CDR1 LGHDT and CDR2 YNNKEL (reference sequence). CDR3: CASSLFTAQETQYF. The CDR3 nucleotides read TGTGCCAGCAGCCTTTTTACAGCCCAAGAGACCCAGTACTTC.

This clone was detected once. The rearrangement links TRBV2 to TRBJ1-5; D possibly corresponds to TRBD1 (5 bases). Looked up from germline, CDR1 is SNHLY and CDR2 is FYNNEI. The CDR3 sequence is 14 residues long. Between the trimmed V and J ends, which lost 5 bases and 3 bases, there was a span of 11 bases. CDR3 sequence: CASSLQVANQPQHF. As DNA, the CDR3 is TGTGCCAGCAGTCTACAGGTCGCCAATCAGCCCCAGCATTTT.